The T cell receptor (beta chain) described here comes from a study of ipilimumab plus nivolumab after autologous stem cell transplantation (dated by TCRdb to the early 2020s). Study-level background: Trial patients received a median of roughly 5 ipilimumab doses and roughly eight nivolumab doses. Both primary refractory and relapsed disease were represented in the DLBCL cohort, where 18-month progression-free survival was around 84% and 29%, respectively. Patients with high-risk diffuse large B cell lymphoma, mature T cell lymphoma, or multiple myeloma undergoing autologous transplant were enrolled in the trial. Thirty-five patients made up the trial's intent-to-treat population.

In the case of this clone: Its binding antigen is unknown. Base qualities are missing; no much larger clone stands one base away.

The germline V gene sets CDR1 to MNHNS and CDR2 to SASEGT. Counted from cysteine to phenylalanine, this CDR3 has 15 amino acids. Only the CDR3 portion is preserved as DNA: 45 bases, with reading frame beginning at the first base. V is shortened by 5 bases, J by 0 bases, and the region joining them spans 10 bases. Paper-wide results and their limitations: According to the authors, a biologic rationale for studying the approach further came from T cell receptor repertoire, regulatory T cell phenotype and gut microbiota profiles. The authors concluded that, as post-transplant consolidation, combined checkpoint inhibition appeared tolerable.

Checkpoint therapy began 14 to 28 days after autologous transplant, with ipilimumab given at 1 mg/kg intravenously on day 1 of selected weeks. The nivolumab dose was 3 mg/kg intravenously, delivered on day 1 of weeks 1, 4, 7, 10, and every two weeks through week 26. The study was a Phase Ib clinical trial testing combined checkpoint inhibition with ipilimumab and nivolumab as consolidation after autologous stem cell transplantation. The library relied on the immunoSEQ multiplex PCR assay. Imported from immuneACCESS, the table was reduced by TCRdb to in-frame sequences with V and J called. These copies leave out some clones; in studies compared against another copy, an unresolved V gene accounts for under half, and the cause of the remainder is not known. Present in this sample are roughly 16,000 clones, approximately 78% of which were seen just once. Approximately 19% of the sample rests with the top ten.

The sequence was collected from a male donor with diffuse large B-cell lymphoma. The sequence links TRBV6-1 to TRBJ2-2, with TRBD1 as a weak D call on 6 bases. Sequenced material: PBMCs, taken in a trial of ipilimumab plus nivolumab as post-transplant consolidation. The CDR3 region: CASSKDRSNTGELFF. The DNA sequence is TGTGCCAGCAGTAAGGACAGATCGAACACCGGGGAGCTGTTTTTT.